This TCR beta chain emerged from a study of cytomegalovirus exposure and HLA in healthy donors. Study summary: The same platform was used for the 130 or so validation repertoires as for the roughly 660 first-cohort repertoires, as reported in a later analysis.

Produced via immunoSEQ multiplex PCR; TCRdb's table is partial and in-frame only. This table has 80,000 to 95,000 clones, 90% to 95% appearing once. The length of the CDR3 is 14 residues. V shed 7 bases and J shed 3 bases, with 15 bases lying between them. Germline CDR1 and CDR2: LNHDA and SQIVND (reference sequence). General study findings and limits: CMV antigen specificity of a few CMV-associated chains was confirmed in vitro. For most TCR sequences rarity was the rule, although some public TCRs occurred in many donors.

On this clone itself: Its cognate antigen is unknown.

Specimen: PBMCs. The chain has TRBV19 and TRBJ1-1; the D gene is possibly TRBD1 (5 bases). The sequence came from a woman in her twenties or thirties in good health and CMV-seropositive. CDR3 nucleotide sequence: TGTGCCAGTACCAGCCCGGCAGGGTACACTGAAGCTTTCTTT. Translation gives CASTSPAGYTEAFF. The whole variable domain, filled in from reference TRBV19 and TRBJ1-1, reads DGGITQSPKYLFRKEGQNVTLSCEQNLNHDAMYWYRQDPGQGLRLIYYSQIVNDFQKGDIAEGYSVSREKKESFPLTVTSAQKNPTAFYLCASTSPAGYTEAFFGQGTRLTVV.